These 5 T cell receptor beta chains share one sample of origin, sequenced in a study of beta chain features in type 1 diabetes. Reverse transcribing all isolated RNA meant expressed TCRB transcripts were sequenced. TCRdb keeps only in-frame clones here, not all; method: immunoSEQ multiplex PCR. The sample contains over 500,000 clones, 15% to 18% of which appear only once. Sequenced: naive CD4+ T cells from blood. Every receptor here comes from a man aged 18 to 35 in good health.

The chain has TRBV10-3 and TRBJ2-5, with TRBD1 matching over 7 bases. The J call may be faulty, since TRBJ2-7 better matches the DNA end. Germline CDR1 and CDR2: ENHRY and SYGVKD. The CDR3 is made up of 13 amino acids. CDR3 coding DNA: TGTGCCATCAGTGGGACAGGCTCAAGCGAGCAGTACTTC. Protein product: CAISGTGSSEQYF.

Of note for this clone: The same CDR3 arises from other DNA sequences in this sample as well. The chain carries TRBV29-1 and TRBJ2-3; D call uncertain. CDR1 and CDR2 (germline): SQVTM, ANQGSEA. Trimming removed 4 bases from V and 0 bases from J, with 5 bases in between. The CDR3 has 12 amino acids. In DNA form, the CDR3 reads TGCAGCGTTGGGTTAAGCACAGATACGCAGTATTTT. Protein product: CSVGLSTDTQYF.

This clone was seen just once. The V and J genes are TRBV5-4 and TRBJ2-5; weak D call: TRBD2 (6 bases). This CDR3 has 16 amino acids. Germline CDR1 reads SGHNT; CDR2 reads YYREEE (reference sequence). Trimming removed 4 bases from V and 7 bases from J, with 23 bases in between. The CDR3 protein is CASSPSYLIGRGTQYF. The CDR3 DNA reads TGTGCCAGCAGCCCTTCCTACCTGATCGGGCGGGGGACCCAGTACTTC.

V usage is TRBV10-3 and J usage is TRBJ2-5; D call uncertain. Germline V lookup: CDR1 ENHRY, CDR2 SYGVKD. V lost 7 bases to trimming and J lost 0 bases, with 9 bases between them. The CDR3 loop spans 13 amino acids. The CDR3 DNA is TGTGCCATCAAATCCTTGGACCAAGAGACCCAGTACTTC. Translating gives CAIKSLDQETQYF.

This clone occurred a few times. V is TRBV25-1 and J is TRBJ1-1; maybe TRBD1 (5 bases). The CDR3 is 13 amino acids. V dropped 4 bases and J dropped 4 bases, with 10 bases sitting between them. The germline V gene has CDR1 MGHDK and CDR2 SYGVNS. In DNA form, the CDR3 reads TGTGCCAGCAGTGTTGGGGGATCCACTGAAGCTTTCTTT. This encodes CASSVGGSTEAFF.